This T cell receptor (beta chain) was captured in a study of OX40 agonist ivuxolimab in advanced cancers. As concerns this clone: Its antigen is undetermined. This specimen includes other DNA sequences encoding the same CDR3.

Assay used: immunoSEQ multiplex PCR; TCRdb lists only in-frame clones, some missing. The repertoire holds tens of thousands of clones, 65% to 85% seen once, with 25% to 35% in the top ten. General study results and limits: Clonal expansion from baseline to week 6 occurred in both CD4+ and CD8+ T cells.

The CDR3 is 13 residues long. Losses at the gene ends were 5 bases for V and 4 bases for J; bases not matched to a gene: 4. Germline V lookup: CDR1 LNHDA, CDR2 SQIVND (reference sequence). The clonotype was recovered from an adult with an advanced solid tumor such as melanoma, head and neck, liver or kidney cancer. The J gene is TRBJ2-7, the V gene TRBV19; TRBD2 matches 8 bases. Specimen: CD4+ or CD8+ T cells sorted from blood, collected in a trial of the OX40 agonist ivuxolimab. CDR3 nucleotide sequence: TGTGCCAGTAGTCCGGGACTAGTTTACGAGCAGTACTTC. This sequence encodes CASSPGLVYEQYF.